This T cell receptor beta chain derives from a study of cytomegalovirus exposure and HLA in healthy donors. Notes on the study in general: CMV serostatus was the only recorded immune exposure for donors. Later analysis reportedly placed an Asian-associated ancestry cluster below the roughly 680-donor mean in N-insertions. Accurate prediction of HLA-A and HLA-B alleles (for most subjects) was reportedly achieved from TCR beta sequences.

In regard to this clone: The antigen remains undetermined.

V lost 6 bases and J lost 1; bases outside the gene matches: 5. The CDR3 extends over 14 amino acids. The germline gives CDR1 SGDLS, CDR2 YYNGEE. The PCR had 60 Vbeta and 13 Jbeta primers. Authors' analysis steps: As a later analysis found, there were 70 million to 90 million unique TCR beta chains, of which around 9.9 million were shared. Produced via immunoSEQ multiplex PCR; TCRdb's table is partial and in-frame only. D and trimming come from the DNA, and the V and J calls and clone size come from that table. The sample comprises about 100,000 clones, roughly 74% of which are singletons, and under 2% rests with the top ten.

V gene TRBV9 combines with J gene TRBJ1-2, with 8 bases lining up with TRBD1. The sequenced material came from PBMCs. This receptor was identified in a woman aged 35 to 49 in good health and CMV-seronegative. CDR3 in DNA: TGTGCCAGCACCGGACAGGGAAGTAACTATGGCTACACCTTC. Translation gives CASTGQGSNYGYTF.